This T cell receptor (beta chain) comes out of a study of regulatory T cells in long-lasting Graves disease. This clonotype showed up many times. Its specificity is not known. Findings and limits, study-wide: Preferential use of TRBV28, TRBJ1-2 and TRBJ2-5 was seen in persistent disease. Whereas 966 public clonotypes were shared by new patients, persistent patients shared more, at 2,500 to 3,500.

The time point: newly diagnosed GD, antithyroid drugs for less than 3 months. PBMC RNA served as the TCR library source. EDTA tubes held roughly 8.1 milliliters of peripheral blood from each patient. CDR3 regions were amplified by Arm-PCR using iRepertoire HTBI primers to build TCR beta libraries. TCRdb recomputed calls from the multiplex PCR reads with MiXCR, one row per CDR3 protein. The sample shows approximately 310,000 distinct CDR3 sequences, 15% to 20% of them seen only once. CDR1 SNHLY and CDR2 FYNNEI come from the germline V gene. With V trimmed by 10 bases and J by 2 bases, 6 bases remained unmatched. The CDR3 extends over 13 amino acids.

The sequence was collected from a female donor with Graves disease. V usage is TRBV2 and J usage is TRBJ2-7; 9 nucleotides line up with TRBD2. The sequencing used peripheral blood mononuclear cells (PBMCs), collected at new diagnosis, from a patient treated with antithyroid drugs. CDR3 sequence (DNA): TGTGCCACCCAGGGACTAGCTACCTACGAGCAGTACTTC. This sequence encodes CATQGLATYEQYF.